These T cell receptor beta chains were read from a single sample in a study of beta chain features in type 1 diabetes. Measured with immunoSEQ multiplex PCR; TCRdb has only the in-frame clones, and not every one. The sample contains around 690,000 clones, over 10% of which appear only once. The sequenced sample consisted of naive CD4+ T cells from blood. The receptors shown here come from a man in his thirties or forties with type 1 diabetes. Each CDR3 is given with its conserved first and last residue. A D gene is named only where the DNA matches it firmly. Rows may omit the clone size; those that give it use once, few, many or a size class.

clone_size | j_call | d_call | cdr3_length | v_call | cdr3_aa | cdr3_nt
. | TRBJ1-1 | . | 13 | TRBV4-3 | CASSPRDRSFAFF | TGCGCCAGCAGCCCCCGGGACCGCTCGTTTGCTTTCTTT
. | TRBJ2-7 | TRBD1 | 13 | TRBV7-2 | CASSRQGVNEQYF | TGTGCCAGCAGCAGACAGGGAGTGAACGAGCAGTACTTC
few | TRBJ1-2 | . | 15 | TRBV29-1 | CSVEVAGVNDYGYTF | TGCAGCGTTGAAGTCGCCGGAGTGAATGACTATGGCTACACCTTC
. | TRBJ1-5 | . | 18 | TRBV4-3 | CASSQDIRGAGSNQPQHF | TGCGCCAGCAGCCAAGATATAAGGGGGGCGGGAAGCAATCAGCCCCAGCATTTT
few | TRBJ1-5 | . | 12 | TRBV27 | CASTSPGQPQHF | TGTGCCAGCACTTCACCGGGCCAGCCCCAGCATTTT
. | TRBJ2-3 | . | 13 | TRBV4-3 | CASSQGHTDTQYF | TGCGCCAGCAGCCAAGGGCACACAGATACGCAGTATTTT
few | TRBJ2-2 | . | 14 | TRBV14 | CASSPPGGAGELFF | TGTGCCAGCAGCCCGCCTGGAGGGGCCGGGGAGCTGTTTTTT
. | TRBJ1-6 | . | 13 | TRBV9 | CASSDQVNSPLHF | TGTGCCAGCAGCGACCAGGTTAATTCACCCCTCCACTTT
. | TRBJ1-6 | . | 15 | TRBV4-1 | CASSQESRGNSPLHF | TGCGCCAGCAGCCAAGAGTCGCGGGGTAATTCACCCCTCCACTTT
few | TRBJ1-5 | . | 13 | TRBV13 | CASSLGREQPQHF | TGTGCCAGCAGCTTAGGCCGGGAGCAGCCCCAGCATTTT
few | TRBJ2-3 | . | 13 | TRBV7-9 | CASRSGSTDTQYF | TGTGCCAGCAGGAGCGGTAGCACAGATACGCAGTATTTT
few | TRBJ2-6 | . | 14 | TRBV19 | CASKGTGLANVLTF | TGTGCCAGCAAAGGGACTGGATTAGCCAACGTCCTGACTTTC
few | TRBJ1-4 | . | 13 | TRBV5-4 | CASSQMINGKLFF | TGTGCCAGCAGCCAAATGATAAACGGAAAACTGTTTTTT
few | TRBJ2-5 | TRBD2 | 15 | TRBV6-5 | CASSSHGGGQETQYF | TGTGCCAGCAGTTCCCATGGGGGAGGGCAAGAGACCCAGTACTTC
. | TRBJ1-3 | . | 15 | TRBV7-6 | CASSDGGTPGNTIYF | TGTGCCAGCAGCGACGGAGGGACGCCTGGAAACACCATATATTTT
few | TRBJ2-5 | . | 12 | TRBV2 | CASSEALETQYF | TGTGCCAGCAGTGAAGCACTGGAGACCCAGTACTTC
. | TRBJ1-5 | . | 13 | TRBV4-3 | CASSQEPNQPQHF | TGCGCCAGCAGCCAAGAGCCTAATCAGCCCCAGCATTTT
. | TRBJ2-4 | . | 13 | TRBV6-6 | CASRSPLGNIQYF | TGTGCCAGCAGATCCCCCTTAGGAAACATTCAGTACTTC
. | TRBJ1-2 | . | 13 | TRBV11-2 | CASSPQRDYGYTF | TGTGCCAGCAGCCCGCAAAGGGACTATGGCTACACCTTC
. | TRBJ1-2 | TRBD1 | 15 | TRBV4-3 | CASSPNVQGAWGYTF | TGCGCCAGCAGCCCGAACGTACAGGGGGCGTGGGGCTACACCTTC
few | TRBJ2-2 | . | 17 | TRBV4-3 | CASSQGPTGPRGGELFF | TGCGCCAGCAGCCAAGGCCCCACGGGTCCAAGAGGCGGGGAGCTGTTTTTT
. | TRBJ1-2 | TRBD1 | 15 | TRBV9 | CASSEGTGGDYGYTF | TGTGCCAGCAGCGAGGGGACAGGGGGCGACTATGGCTACACCTTC
few | TRBJ2-1 | . | 13 | TRBV29-1 | CSVEVQGGNEQFF | TGCAGCGTTGAAGTCCAGGGGGGCAATGAGCAGTTCTTC
few | TRBJ2-5 | . | 15 | TRBV27 | CASSLTRLNQETQYF | TGTGCCAGCAGTTTAACACGGTTGAACCAAGAGACCCAGTACTTC
few | TRBJ2-1 | . | 12 | TRBV5-5 | CASSYNYNEQFF | TGTGCCAGCAGCTACAACTACAATGAGCAGTTCTTC
. | TRBJ2-7 | . | 16 | TRBV5-4 | CASSPRPGATTYEQYF | TGTGCCAGCAGCCCCCGACCGGGGGCGACTACCTACGAGCAGTACTTC
. | TRBJ2-3 | TRBD2 | 17 | TRBV6-1 | CASSATAPSGGADTQYF | TGTGCCAGCAGTGCCACCGCACCTAGCGGGGGTGCAGATACGCAGTATTTT
few | TRBJ2-5 | . | 14 | TRBV9 | CASSVEVGRETQYF | TGTGCCAGCAGCGTAGAAGTGGGGCGAGAGACCCAGTACTTC
. | TRBJ2-5 | TRBD1 | 16 | TRBV7-8 | CASTSSRTGVQETQYF | TGTGCCAGCACCTCCTCGCGGACAGGGGTTCAGGAGACCCAGTACTTC
few | TRBJ1-3 | TRBD1 | 15 | TRBV4-3 | CASSQETGVGNTIYF | TGCGCCAGCAGCCAAGAAACAGGGGTTGGAAACACCATATATTTT
few | TRBJ2-7 | . | 14 | TRBV21-1 | CASSPRGQPYEQYF | TGTGCCAGCAGTCCTCGCGGACAGCCTTACGAGCAGTACTTC
. | TRBJ1-2 | TRBD1 | 14 | TRBV5-4 | CASSKPETGVGYTF | TGTGCCAGCAGCAAACCCGAGACAGGGGTTGGCTACACCTTC
. | TRBJ2-2 | . | 15 | TRBV2 | CASRGWLQSTGELFF | TGTGCCAGCAGGGGGTGGCTACAGAGCACCGGGGAGCTGTTTTTT
once | TRBJ2-3 | . | 16 | TRBV4-2 | CASSQLSGWGTDTQYF | TGTGCCAGCAGCCAATTGAGCGGTTGGGGCACAGATACGCAGTATTTT
. | TRBJ2-5 | TRBD1 | 15 | TRBV19 | CASSFQTGTGETQYF | TGTGCCAGTAGTTTCCAGACAGGGACGGGTGAGACCCAGTACTTC
few | TRBJ2-1 | . | 12 | TRBV7-2 | CASSYGKTEQFF | TGTGCCAGCAGCTATGGCAAAACTGAGCAGTTCTTC
few | TRBJ2-5 | . | 15 | TRBV19 | CASSIGGTRRETQYF | TGTGCCAGTAGTATAGGGGGGACTCGAAGAGAGACCCAGTACTTC
few | TRBJ1-2 | TRBD1 | 13 | TRBV10-3 | CAINQGADYGYTF | TGTGCCATCAATCAGGGGGCTGACTATGGCTACACCTTC
few | TRBJ1-6 | TRBD1 | 19 | TRBV7-8 | CASSLDPPTQGGSNSPLHF | TGTGCCAGCAGCTTAGATCCCCCTACCCAGGGGGGTAGCAATTCACCCCTCCACTTT
. | TRBJ2-5 | TRBD2 | 15 | TRBV5-1 | CASSREAGGRETQYF | TGCGCCAGCAGCAGAGAAGCGGGGGGGCGAGAGACCCAGTACTTC
few | TRBJ2-7 | . | 14 | TRBV29-1 | CSVLPGRTLNEQYF | TGCAGCGTTCTTCCGGGACGGACTCTCAACGAGCAGTACTTC
few | TRBJ1-2 | TRBD1 | 14 | TRBV28 | CASERDRGYYGYTF | TGTGCCAGCGAAAGGGACAGGGGTTACTATGGCTACACCTTC
few | TRBJ2-2 | . | 14 | TRBV5-4 | CASSPFDPTGELFF | TGTGCCAGCAGCCCCTTTGATCCAACCGGGGAGCTGTTTTTT
few | TRBJ2-1 | TRBD2 | 16 | TRBV11-1 | CASSSLAGAPYNEQFF | TGTGCCAGCAGCTCCCTAGCGGGGGCCCCCTACAATGAGCAGTTCTTC
. | TRBJ1-6 | . | 13 | TRBV7-7 | CASAPTNNSPLHF | TGTGCCAGCGCGCCGACTAATAATTCACCCCTCCACTTT